This T cell receptor (beta chain) was obtained from a study of shared clonotypes between healthy human individuals. V shed 2 bases, J shed 8 bases, and the junction held 10 bases outside the gene matches. The CDR3 runs to 15 residues. The germline V gene has CDR1 MNHNY and CDR2 SVGAGI (reference sequence). Sequencing used immunoSEQ multiplex PCR; TCRdb keeps in-frame clones, though not all of them. Counted here are 980,000 or so clones, 76% occurring once; the ten biggest clones make up about 1.5%. This receptor was taken from a man younger than 35 in good health. This chain uses TRBV6-6 with TRBJ1-2; 8 bases map to TRBD1. Sequenced: memory CD4+ T cells sorted from blood. Sample subset: CD45RA-negative fraction. As DNA, the CDR3 is TGTGCCAGCAGTTACACGCGGACAGGGTCCGGCGGCTACACCTTC. Protein: CASSYTRTGSGGYTF.